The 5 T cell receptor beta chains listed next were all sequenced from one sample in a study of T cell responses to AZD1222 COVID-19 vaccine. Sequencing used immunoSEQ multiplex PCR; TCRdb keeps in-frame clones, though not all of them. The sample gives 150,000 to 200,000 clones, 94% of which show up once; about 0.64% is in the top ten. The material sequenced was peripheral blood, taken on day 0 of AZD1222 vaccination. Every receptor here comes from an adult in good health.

As DNA, the CDR3 is TGTGCCAGCAGTGTAGGGCCGATTGAAAAACTGTTTTTT. Amino acids: CASSVGPIEKLFF. V usage is TRBV2 and J usage is TRBJ1-4; D uncertain. The CDR3 length is 13 residues. Trimming cost V 4 bases and J 7 bases, with 10 bases left between them. Germline CDR1 and CDR2: SNHLY and FYNNEI.

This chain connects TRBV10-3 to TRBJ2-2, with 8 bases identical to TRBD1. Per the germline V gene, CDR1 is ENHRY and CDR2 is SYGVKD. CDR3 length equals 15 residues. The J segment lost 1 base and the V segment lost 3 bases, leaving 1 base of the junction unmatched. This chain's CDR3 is CAISEGQGNTGELFF. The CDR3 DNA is TGTGCCATCAGTGAAGGACAGGGGAACACCGGGGAGCTGTTTTTT.

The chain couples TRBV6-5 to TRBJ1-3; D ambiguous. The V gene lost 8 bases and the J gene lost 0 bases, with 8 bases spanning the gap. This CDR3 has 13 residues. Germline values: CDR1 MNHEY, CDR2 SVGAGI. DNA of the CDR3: TGTGCCAGCGCGCAAATCTCTGGAAACACCATATATTTT. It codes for CASAQISGNTIYF.

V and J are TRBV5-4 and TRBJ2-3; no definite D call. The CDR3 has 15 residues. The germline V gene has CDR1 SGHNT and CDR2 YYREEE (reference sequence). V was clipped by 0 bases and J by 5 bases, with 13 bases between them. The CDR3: CASSLAVTIGDTQYF. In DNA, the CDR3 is TGTGCCAGCAGCTTGGCCGTCACCATAGGAGATACGCAGTATTTT.

CDR3 nucleotide sequence: TGTGCCAGTAGTATAGCCCAGGAGCAGTTCTTC. Translation gives CASSIAQEQFF. The chain employs TRBV19 and TRBJ2-1; D ambiguous. V was pared by 1 base and J by 10 bases, with 5 bases between. The CDR3 spans 11 residues. The germline V gene has CDR1 LNHDA and CDR2 SQIVND (reference sequence).